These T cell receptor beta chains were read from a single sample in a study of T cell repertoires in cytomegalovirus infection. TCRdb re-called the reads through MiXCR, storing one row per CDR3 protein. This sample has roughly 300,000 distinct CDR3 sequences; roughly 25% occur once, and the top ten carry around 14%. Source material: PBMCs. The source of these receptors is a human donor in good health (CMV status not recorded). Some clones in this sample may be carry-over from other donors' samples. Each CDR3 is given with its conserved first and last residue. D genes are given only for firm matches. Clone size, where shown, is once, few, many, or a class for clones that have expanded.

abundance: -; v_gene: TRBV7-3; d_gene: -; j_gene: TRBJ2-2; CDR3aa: CASSFYSTGELFF; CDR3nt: TGTGCCAGCAGCTTTTATAGCACCGGGGAGCTGTTTTTT
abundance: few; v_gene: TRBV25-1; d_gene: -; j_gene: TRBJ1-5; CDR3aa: CASSVQANQPQHF; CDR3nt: TGTGCCAGCAGTGTACAGGCGAATCAGCCCCAGCATTTT
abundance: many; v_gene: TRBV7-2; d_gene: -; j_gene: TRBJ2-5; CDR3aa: CASSSLAGGTRETQYF; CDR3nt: TGTGCCAGCAGCTCCTTGGCCGGAGGGACGAGAGAGACCCAGTACTTC
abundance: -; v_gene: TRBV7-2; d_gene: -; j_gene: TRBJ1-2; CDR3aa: CASSLQAGTPDGYTF; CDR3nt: TGTGCCAGCAGCCTCCAAGCCGGGACCCCGGATGGCTACACCTTC
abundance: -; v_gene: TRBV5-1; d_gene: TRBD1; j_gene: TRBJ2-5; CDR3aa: CASSSGQGPGYQETQYF; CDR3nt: TGCGCCAGCAGCTCCGGACAGGGGCCGGGGTACCAAGAGACCCAGTACTTC
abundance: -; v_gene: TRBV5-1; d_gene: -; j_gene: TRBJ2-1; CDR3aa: CASSLTLNEQFF; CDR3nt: TGCGCCAGCAGCTTGACCCTCAATGAGCAGTTCTTC
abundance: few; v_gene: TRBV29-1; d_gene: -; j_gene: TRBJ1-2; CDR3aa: CSARGSYYGYTF; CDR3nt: TGCAGCGCCAGGGGATCCTACTATGGCTACACCTTC
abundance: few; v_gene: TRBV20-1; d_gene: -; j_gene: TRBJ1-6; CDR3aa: CSIRQLSSPLHF; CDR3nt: TGCAGCATCCGACAGCTCAGCTCGCCCCTCCACTTT
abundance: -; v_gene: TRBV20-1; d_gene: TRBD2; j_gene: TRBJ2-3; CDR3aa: CSANRGTSLLSTDTQYF; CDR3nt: TGCAGTGCTAATAGGGGGACTAGCCTTCTTAGCACAGATACGCAGTATTTT
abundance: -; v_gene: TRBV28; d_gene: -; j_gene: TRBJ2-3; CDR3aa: CASIDGGSGTDTQYF; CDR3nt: TGTGCCAGTATAGACGGAGGATCAGGCACAGATACGCAGTATTTT
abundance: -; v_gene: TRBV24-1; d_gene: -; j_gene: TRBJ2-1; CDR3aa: CATTAGVYNEQFF; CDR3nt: TGTGCCACCACGGCAGGGGTCTACAATGAGCAGTTCTTC
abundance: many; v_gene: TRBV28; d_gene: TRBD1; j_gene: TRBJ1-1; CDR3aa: CASSLDRVRTEAFF; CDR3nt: TGTGCCAGCAGTTTAGACAGGGTGCGCACTGAAGCTTTCTTT
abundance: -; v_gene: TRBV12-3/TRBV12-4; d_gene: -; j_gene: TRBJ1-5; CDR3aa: CASRKDSSQPQHF; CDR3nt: TGTGCCAGCAGAAAGGACAGTAGTCAGCCCCAGCATTTT
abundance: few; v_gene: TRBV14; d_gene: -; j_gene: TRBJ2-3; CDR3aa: CASSQDNGDTQYF; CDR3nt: TGTGCCAGCAGCCAAGATAACGGGGATACGCAGTATTTT
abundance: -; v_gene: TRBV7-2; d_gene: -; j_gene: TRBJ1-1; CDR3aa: CASSPLQVGTEAFF; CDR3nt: TGTGCCAGCAGCCCTTTACAGGTGGGCACTGAAGCTTTCTTT